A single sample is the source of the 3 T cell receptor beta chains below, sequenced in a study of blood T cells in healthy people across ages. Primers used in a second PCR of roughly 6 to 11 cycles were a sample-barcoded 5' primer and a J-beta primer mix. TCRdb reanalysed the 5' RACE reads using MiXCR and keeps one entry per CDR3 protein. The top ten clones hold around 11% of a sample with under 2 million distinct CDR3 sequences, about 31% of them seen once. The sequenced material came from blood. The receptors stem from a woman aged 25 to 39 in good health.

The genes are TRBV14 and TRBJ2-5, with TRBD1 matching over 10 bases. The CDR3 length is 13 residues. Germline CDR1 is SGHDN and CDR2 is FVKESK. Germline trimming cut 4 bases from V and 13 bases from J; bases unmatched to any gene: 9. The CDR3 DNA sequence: TGTGCCAGCAGCCGTATGGACAGGGGGGTTCCGTACTTC. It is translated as CASSRMDRGVPYF.

The CDR3: CASSPYRGHMNTEAFF. The CDR3 DNA follows: TGTGCCAGCAGCCCCTACAGGGGTCACATGAACACTGAAGCTTTCTTT. The gene calls are TRBV7-9 and TRBJ1-1; TRBD1 agrees at 7 bases. Germline V gives CDR1 SEHNR, CDR2 FQNEAQ (reference sequence). The CDR3 runs to 16 residues. Losses at the gene ends were 5 bases for V and 0 bases for J; bases not matched to a gene: 9.

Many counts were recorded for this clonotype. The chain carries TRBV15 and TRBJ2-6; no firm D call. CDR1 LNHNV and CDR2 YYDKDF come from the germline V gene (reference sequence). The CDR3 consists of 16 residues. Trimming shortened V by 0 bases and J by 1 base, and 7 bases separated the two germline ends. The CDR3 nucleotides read TGTGCCACCAGCAGAGACGCCGGTTCTGGGGCCAACGTCCTGACTTTC. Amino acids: CATSRDAGSGANVLTF.